This T cell receptor (beta chain) is from a study of cytomegalovirus exposure and HLA in healthy donors. Study observations and caveats: The only immune exposure information that was available was CMV serostatus. TCR beta chain V- and J-gene trimming was linked, in a later analysis, to a missense variant in DCLRE1C. Later, TCR association rates were found to vary by HLA locus, highest for DRB1 and lowest for HLA-C.

From germline, CDR1 is SGHNT and CDR2 YYREEE (reference sequence). J gave up 3 bases and V 4 bases, and 0 bases lay outside the gene matches. The CDR3 consists of 15 residues. In the PCR, 60 Vbeta and 13 Jbeta primers were used. Repertoires were generated with immunoSEQ multiplex PCR, while TCRdb's copy carries only in-frame clones and drops some. The sample has around 300,000 clones, around 90% seen once. The sample holds one count of this clone. Its antigen is undetermined. Input material: PBMCs. The rearrangement uses TRBV5-4 and TRBJ2-1, with 14 nucleotides matching TRBD2. This TCR was sampled from a woman under 30 in good health and CMV-seronegative. CDR3 coding DNA: TGTGCCAGCAGCGGGACTAGCGGGGGCTACAATGAGCAGTTCTTC. It codes for CASSGTSGGYNEQFF.